A selection of T cell receptor beta chains follows, all from one sample in a study of regulatory T cells in long-lasting Graves disease. Using its own MiXCR run on the multiplex PCR reads, TCRdb lists one record per CDR3 protein. The sample has roughly 400,000 distinct CDR3 sequences, 16% seen once; the top ten hold 23%. This sample also appeared in a second study, on T cells in Graves' hyperthyroidism and ophthalmopathy.

Sample: peripheral blood mononuclear cells (PBMCs), taken at new diagnosis, from a patient treated with antithyroid drugs. The origin of the receptors is a woman aged 18-30 years with Graves disease. Each CDR3 is given with its conserved first and last residue. The D gene is left open where the match is weak. Rows may omit the clone size; those that give it use once, few, many or a size class.

TRBJ1-2 . TRBV30 many 11 CAWSVGYGYTF TGTGCCTGGAGTGTGGGCTATGGCTACACCTTC
TRBJ2-1 . TRBV3-1 few 12 CASSRRLGVSFF TGTGCCAGCAGCCGTCGTTTGGGGGTTTCGTTCTTC
TRBJ2-7 TRBD2 TRBV28 . 14 CASSSSGSIDEQYF TGTGCCAGCAGTTCCAGCGGGAGTATCGACGAGCAGTACTTC
TRBJ2-6 TRBD1 TRBV12-3/TRBV12-4 many 18 CASSTLPGQGSGANVLTF TGTGCCAGCAGTACCCTACCGGGACAGGGTTCTGGGGCCAACGTCCTGACTTTC
TRBJ2-1 TRBD1 TRBV28 . 15 CASSPPTGGYNEQFF TGTGCCAGCAGTCCCCCGACAGGGGGATACAATGAGCAGTTCTTC
TRBJ2-1 TRBD2 TRBV20-1 many 15 CSAWTSGYSYNEQFF TGCAGTGCGTGGACTAGCGGGTATTCCTACAATGAGCAGTTCTTC
TRBJ2-2 TRBD1 TRBV20-1 many 14 CSAKKGQGIGELFF TGCAGTGCTAAAAAGGGACAGGGGATCGGGGAGCTGTTTTTT
TRBJ2-1 TRBD2 TRBV7-9 many 15 CASSLVASGRNEQFF TGTGCCAGCAGCTTAGTCGCTAGCGGGAGGAATGAGCAGTTCTTC
TRBJ2-1 . TRBV6-4 . 15 CASSDAAGAGNEQFF TGTGCCAGCAGTGACGCGGCGGGGGCCGGCAATGAGCAGTTCTTC
TRBJ2-7 TRBD2 TRBV27 many 15 CASSPTPSGLGEQYF TGTGCCAGCAGTCCTACCCCTAGCGGTCTTGGCGAGCAGTACTTC
TRBJ2-3 TRBD2 TRBV29-1 . 15 CSVAGLAGSTDTQYF TGCAGCGTGGCGGGACTAGCGGGGAGCACAGATACGCAGTATTTT
TRBJ2-6 TRBD1 TRBV12-3/TRBV12-4 few 17 CASSDREPYSGANVLTF TGTGCCAGCAGTGACAGGGAACCCTACTCTGGGGCCAACGTCCTGACTTTC
TRBJ2-1 . TRBV3-1 many 17 CASSQDPAHRLGNEQFF TGTGCCAGCAGCCAAGATCCGGCTCACAGACTAGGCAATGAGCAGTTCTTC
TRBJ2-1 . TRBV30 many 12 CAWSVRAAGSSF TGTGCCTGGAGTGTACGGGCGGCAGGGTCTTCCTTC
TRBJ2-7 TRBD2 TRBV28 many 12 CASSLAVYEQYF TGTGCCAGCAGTCTAGCGGTCTACGAGCAGTACTTC
TRBJ2-6 . TRBV6-1 few 17 CASRKRTTYSGANVLTF TGTGCCAGCAGAAAGAGGACAACGTACTCTGGGGCCAACGTCCTGACTTTC
TRBJ1-2 . TRBV4-1 . 14 CASSQDIGRHGYTF TGCGCCAGCAGCCAAGATATCGGCCGGCATGGCTACACCTTC
TRBJ1-5 . TRBV30 many 15 CAWSFPNRADQPQHF TGTGCCTGGAGTTTCCCCAACAGGGCCGATCAGCCCCAGCATTTT
TRBJ2-3 TRBD2 TRBV2 . 16 CASSELSGRDTDTQYF TGTGCCAGCAGTGAATTGAGCGGGAGGGACACAGATACGCAGTATTTT
TRBJ2-7 TRBD2 TRBV29-1 . 15 CSVDGAGGGNYEQYF TGCAGCGTTGACGGCGCGGGAGGGGGTAACTACGAGCAGTACTTC
TRBJ2-1 TRBD2 TRBV7-9 . 15 CASTLGLAGSDEQFF TGTGCCAGCACCCTCGGACTAGCGGGTAGCGATGAGCAGTTCTTC
TRBJ2-7 . TRBV28 many 13 CASSYTGAYEQYF TGTGCCAGCAGCTACACGGGGGCCTACGAGCAGTACTTC
TRBJ2-7 . TRBV28 many 15 CASSLVSGGSYEQYF TGTGCCAGCAGCTTAGTGTCGGGCGGATCCTACGAGCAGTACTTC
TRBJ2-3 TRBD2 TRBV28 . 18 CASSLLHTTSGSIDTQYF TGTGCCAGCAGTTTACTCCATACGACTAGCGGGAGTATAGATACGCAGTATTTT
TRBJ2-2 TRBD2 TRBV15 few 16 CATSREAGVGTGELFF TGTGCCACCAGCAGGGAAGCGGGAGTGGGGACCGGGGAGCTGTTTTTT
TRBJ2-7 TRBD1 TRBV6-5 few 14 CASSYSDRGGEQYF TGTGCCAGCAGTTATTCGGACAGGGGGGGGGAGCAGTACTTC
TRBJ2-1 . TRBV7-9 few 12 CASSSRINEQFF TGTGCCAGCAGTAGCAGGATCAATGAGCAGTTCTTC
TRBJ1-4 . TRBV10-3 many 13 CAISGTQNEKLFF TGTGCCATCAGTGGGACACAAAATGAAAAACTGTTTTTT
TRBJ2-7 TRBD2 TRBV20-1 few 15 CSARDRLAGLYEQYF TGCAGTGCTAGAGATAGGTTAGCGGGTTTATACGAGCAGTACTTC
TRBJ1-1 . TRBV20-1 . 13 CSASSAAATEAFF TGCAGTGCTAGTTCCGCGGCAGCCACTGAAGCTTTCTTT
TRBJ1-2 . TRBV28 many 14 CASSRSWGDYGYTF TGTGCCAGCAGTCGTTCCTGGGGCGACTATGGCTACACCTTC
TRBJ2-3 TRBD1 TRBV12-3/TRBV12-4 few 15 CASSFPGQGKNTQYF TGTGCCAGCAGTTTCCCGGGACAGGGTAAAAATACGCAGTATTTT
TRBJ2-5 . TRBV11-2 many 14 CASSSGARQETQYF TGTGCCAGCAGCTCCGGGGCCAGGCAAGAGACCCAGTACTTC
TRBJ2-1 . TRBV11-2 . 15 CASSPDYASYNEQFF TGTGCCAGCAGCCCCGACTACGCTTCCTACAATGAGCAGTTCTTC
TRBJ2-3 . TRBV5-1 many 15 CASSLGRPPTDTQYF TGCGCCAGCAGCTTGGGAAGGCCTCCCACAGATACGCAGTATTTT
TRBJ1-1 TRBD1 TRBV24-1 . 12 CATSGDRGVAFF TGTGCCACCAGTGGGGACAGGGGGGTAGCTTTCTTT
TRBJ1-5 . TRBV2 many 15 CASSASGNSNQPQHF TGTGCCAGCAGTGCTTCCGGGAATAGCAATCAGCCCCAGCATTTT
TRBJ1-5 . TRBV6-5 . 15 CASSYSYQSDQPQHF TGTGCCAGCAGTTACTCTTACCAGAGCGATCAGCCCCAGCATTTT
TRBJ2-1 . TRBV12-3/TRBV12-4 many 16 CASSLARALLQGEQFF TGTGCCAGCAGTTTAGCGAGGGCTCTGCTCCAGGGTGAGCAGTTCTTC
TRBJ2-7 TRBD2 TRBV5-6 many 14 CASSLVLAGNEQYF TGTGCCAGCAGCTTGGTGCTAGCGGGAAACGAGCAGTACTTC
TRBJ2-6 . TRBV10-3 once 22 CAISDFLEQAEGRRSGANVLTF TGTGCCATCAGTGACTTTCTAGAACAAGCAGAAGGACGACGCTCTGGGGCCAACGTCCTGACTTTC
TRBJ2-5 . TRBV28 many 16 CASRKWTGQNTETQYF TGTGCCAGCAGAAAATGGACGGGTCAGAACACTGAGACCCAGTACTTC
TRBJ2-2 . TRBV15 . 17 CATSREPGSRGTGELFF TGTGCCACCAGCAGAGAACCGGGGAGCCGAGGCACCGGGGAGCTGTTTTTT
TRBJ2-5 . TRBV6-1 few 11 CASGRRETQYF TGTGCCAGCGGGAGAAGGGAGACCCAGTACTTC
TRBJ2-7 . TRBV12-3/TRBV12-4 few 13 CASRPNLMGEQYF TGTGCCAGCAGACCAAACCTTATGGGCGAGCAGTACTTC
TRBJ2-1 TRBD2 TRBV27 . 16 CASSFPGGIRSNEQFF TGTGCCAGCAGTTTCCCCGGGGGGATTCGGTCCAATGAGCAGTTCTTC
TRBJ2-5 . TRBV29-1 many 14 CSVPGWGLRETQYF TGCAGCGTCCCGGGGTGGGGCTTGAGGGAGACCCAGTACTTC
TRBJ2-5 TRBD2 TRBV19 few 14 CASSTIAGAETQYF TGTGCCAGTAGTACCATAGCGGGAGCAGAGACCCAGTACTTC
TRBJ2-7 TRBD1 TRBV11-2 many 13 CASRRDRAHEQYF TGTGCCAGCAGACGAGACAGGGCCCACGAGCAGTACTTC
TRBJ1-1 . TRBV19 few 17 CASSSLNPYQMNTEAFF TGTGCCAGTAGTTCACTGAACCCATACCAAATGAACACTGAAGCTTTCTTT
TRBJ2-1 TRBD2 TRBV4-1 once 16 CASSQAGTSGSYEQFF TGCGCCAGCAGCCAAGCCGGGACTAGCGGGAGCTATGAGCAGTTCTTC
TRBJ2-5 TRBD2 TRBV18 few 18 CASSPRRGTSGSQETQYF TGTGCCAGCTCACCACGGCGGGGGACTAGCGGGAGTCAAGAGACCCAGTACTTC
TRBJ1-5 . TRBV12-3/TRBV12-4 few 15 CASSLADSSNQPQHF TGTGCCAGCAGTTTGGCCGACAGCTCCAATCAACCCCAGCATTTT